This passage covers 21 T cell receptor beta chains from one sample sequenced in a study of blood T cell repertoires in COVID-19. Sequencing used immunoSEQ multiplex PCR; TCRdb keeps in-frame clones, though not all of them. The table has some 90,000 clones, approximately 90% seen once; the top ten hold approximately 8.9%. Sample: peripheral blood. The receptors originated from a man between 45 and 60 years old with acute or convalescent COVID-19.

This clone was picked up one time. V and J are TRBV2 and TRBJ2-6; D is unclear. The germline CDR1 and CDR2 sequences are SNHLY and FYNNEI. The V gene lost 4 bases and the J gene lost 4 bases, with 5 bases spanning the gap. The CDR3 covers 13 residues. The CDR3 loop reads CASSAEGANVLTF. As DNA, the CDR3 is TGTGCCAGCAGTGCGGAGGGGGCCAACGTCCTGACTTTC.

The chain uses TRBV7-9 and TRBJ1-2; 8 bases agree with TRBD1. The CDR3 sequence is 16 residues long. J gave up 6 bases and V 2 bases, and 11 bases lay outside the gene matches. Germline CDR1 reads SEHNR; CDR2 reads FQNEAQ (reference sequence). The DNA of the CDR3 is TGTGCCAGCAGCTTACACGGAAGCCGGGACAGGAATGGCTACACCTTC. Its protein is CASSLHGSRDRNGYTF.

The CDR3 is CASSIHRGKGYTF. Written as DNA, the CDR3 is TGTGCCAGTAGTATCCACAGGGGGAAAGGCTACACCTTC. The chain links TRBV19 to TRBJ1-2; TRBD1 matches at 8 bases. CDR1 LNHDA and CDR2 SQIVND come from the germline V gene (reference sequence). The CDR3 spans 13 residues. V lost 3 bases and J lost 8; bases outside the gene matches: 5. Supplemented by reference TRBV19 and TRBJ1-2, the full variable domain reads DGGITQSPKYLFRKEGQNVTLSCEQNLNHDAMYWYRQDPGQGLRLIYYSQIVNDFQKGDIAEGYSVSREKKESFPLTVTSAQKNPTAFYLCASSIHRGKGYTFGSGTRLTVV.

The chain links TRBV18 to TRBJ1-4; 7 bases are a match to TRBD1. Germline V gene data show CDR1 as KGHSH and CDR2 as LQKENI. This CDR3 comprises 14 residues. With V trimmed by 8 bases and J by 4 bases, 7 bases remained unmatched. The CDR3 sequence: CASRGTANNEKLFF. CDR3 in DNA: TGTGCCAGCCGGGGGACAGCCAATAATGAAAAACTGTTTTTT.

This chain joins TRBV14 and TRBJ1-3; TRBD1 aligns across 7 bases. Germline lookup yields CDR1 SGHDN and CDR2 FVKESK. This CDR3 comprises 18 residues. V lost 3 bases to trimming and J lost 0 bases; unmatched junction nucleotides: 11. The CDR3 region has the DNA TGTGCCAGCAGCCAGCGCTACTACAGGGGAGGCTCTGGAAACACCATATATTTT. It specifies CASSQRYYRGGSGNTIYF.

The chain recombines TRBV12-3 or TRBV12-4 with TRBJ1-4; D uncertain. This CDR3 region has 13 residues. Trimming stripped 4 bases from V and 4 bases from J, with 7 bases between. CDR3 region: CASSSQFNEKLFF. The CDR3 region has the DNA TGTGCCAGCAGTTCACAGTTTAATGAAAAACTGTTTTTT.

CDR3 region: CASSTTSGGATDTQYF. Written as DNA, the CDR3 is TGCGCCAGCAGCACGACTAGCGGGGGGGCTACAGATACGCAGTATTTT. This chain joins TRBV5-1 and TRBJ2-3; 14 bases are shared with TRBD2. The CDR3 extends over 16 amino acids. Per the germline V gene, CDR1 is SGHRS and CDR2 is YFSETQ. V shed 4 bases and J 3 bases; nucleotides not matched to a gene: 4.

The CDR3 DNA reads as TGTGCCAGTAGTATAGATCCGGGTAGTGGTGGCTACACCTTC. It encodes CASSIDPGSGGYTF. The rearrangement joins TRBV19 to TRBJ1-2; D gene ambiguous. The CDR3 consists of 14 residues. CDR1 and CDR2 (germline): LNHDA, SQIVND (reference sequence). Trimming pared 0 bases from V and 7 bases from J, leaving 12 bases between.

The V call is TRBV20-1, the J call TRBJ2-2; 9 bases map to TRBD2. V shed 3 bases, J shed 2 bases, and the junction held 7 bases outside the gene matches. This CDR3 has 16 residues. Germline loops: CDR1 DFQATT, CDR2 SNEGSKA (reference sequence). CDR3 in amino acids: CSASASGEVNTGELFF. CDR3 DNA: TGCAGTGCTAGTGCTAGCGGGGAAGTAAACACCGGGGAGCTGTTTTTT.

The chain recombines TRBV5-4 with TRBJ1-1; no reliable D call. This CDR3 comprises 14 residues. Per the germline V gene, CDR1 is SGHNT and CDR2 is YYREEE (reference sequence). V was clipped by 0 bases and J by 1 base, with 7 bases between them. DNA for the CDR3: TGTGCCAGCAGCTTGGGTGTACAGAACACTGAAGCTTTCTTT. This translates into CASSLGVQNTEAFF.

The V gene is TRBV7-8, the J gene TRBJ2-3; 7 nucleotides line up with TRBD2. V dropped 5 bases and J dropped 2; count of bases not matched to a gene: 10. CDR1 SGHVS and CDR2 FQNEAQ come from the germline V gene. CDR3 size: 16 residues. In DNA form, the CDR3 reads TGTGCCAGCAGCAGGCGACTGGCGGGGGACACAGATACGCAGTATTTT. It encodes CASSRRLAGDTDTQYF. The whole variable domain, filled in from reference TRBV7-8 and TRBJ2-3, reads GAGVSQSPRYKVAKRGQDVALRCDPISGHVSLFWYQQALGQGPEFLTYFQNEAQLDKSGLPSDRFFAERPEGSVSTLKIQRTQQEDSAVYLCASSRRLAGDTDTQYFGPGTRLTVL.

The chain employs TRBV2 and TRBJ1-2; TRBD1 might be the D (5 bases). Trimming took off 6 bases at V and 4 bases at J, with 9 bases between the two ends. CDR1 SNHLY and CDR2 FYNNEI come from the germline V gene. This CDR3 has 12 amino acids. CDR3 sequence: CASRERGYGYTF. For the CDR3, the DNA is TGTGCCAGCAGGGAAAGGGGCTATGGCTACACCTTC.

The chain employs TRBV19 and TRBJ2-7; TRBD1 aligns across 10 bases. V gave up 4 bases and J gave up 5 bases; unmatched junction bases: 8. The CDR3 loop spans 15 amino acids. Germline CDR1 is LNHDA and CDR2 is SQIVND (reference sequence). CDR3 amino acids: CASSKTGTGVDEQYF. The CDR3 coding sequence is TGTGCCAGTAGTAAGACCGGGACAGGGGTCGACGAGCAGTACTTC.

This clone was observed once. The rearrangement joins TRBV28 to TRBJ1-2, with D uncertain. Germline CDR1 reads MDHEN; CDR2 reads SYDVKM. CDR3 size: 14 residues. V lost 3 bases and J lost 2, with 10 bases in between. The CDR3 is CASSFGQANYGYTF. CDR3 in DNA: TGTGCCAGCAGTTTTGGGCAGGCAAACTATGGCTACACCTTC.

The chain uses TRBV7-3 and TRBJ2-2, with TRBD2 matching 7 bases. V lost 3 bases, J lost 6 bases, and 7 bases stayed unmatched. CDR3 length: 15 amino acids. The germline gives CDR1 SGHTA, CDR2 FQGTGA. The CDR3 protein is CASSLTAGVAGELFF. Written as DNA, the CDR3 is TGTGCCAGCAGCTTGACGGCGGGGGTGGCCGGGGAGCTGTTTTTT.

J is TRBJ1-2 and V is TRBV12-2; the DNA was not compared with TRBD1, the D call given in the table. TRBV12-2 is marked as a pseudogene. This CDR3 is 12 amino acids long. This CDR3 is CASLADREGYTF. In nucleotides, the CDR3 is TGTGCAAGTCTCGCGGACAGGGAGGGCTACACCTTC.

The chain employs TRBV6-5 and TRBJ1-5; TRBD1 is a possible D gene (6 bases). CDR1 and CDR2 (germline): MNHEY, SVGAGI. Trimming took 8 bases from V and 6 from J, leaving 11 bases between them. The CDR3 loop spans 12 amino acids. The CDR3 region is CASPTGFQPQHF. CDR3 in DNA: TGTGCCAGCCCTACAGGGTTTCAGCCCCAGCATTTT.

The chain uses TRBV2 and TRBJ2-3, with 10 bases fitting TRBD1. This CDR3 is built from 15 residues. The J segment lost 8 bases and the V segment lost 1 base, leaving 6 bases of the junction unmatched. Germline CDR1 reads SNHLY; CDR2 reads FYNNEI. DNA for the CDR3: TGTGCCAGCAGTGAAGGCGGACAGGGGGTGGGTACGCAGTATTTT. Encoded protein: CASSEGGQGVGTQYF.

The V and J genes are TRBV11-2 and TRBJ2-1; TRBD2 matches at 10 bases. CDR3 size: 14 residues. Trimming removed 5 bases from V and 8 bases from J; junction bases left unmatched: 6. Looked up from germline, CDR1 is SGHAT and CDR2 is FQNNGV. CDR3 sequence reads: CASSPERGGYEQFF. CDR3 nucleotides: TGTGCCAGCAGCCCGGAGCGGGGGGGATATGAGCAGTTCTTC.

The chain combines TRBV27 with TRBJ1-6, with 8 bases aligning to TRBD1. The germline V gene has CDR1 MNHEY and CDR2 SMNVEV (reference sequence). V gave up 7 bases and J gave up 0 bases; unmatched junction bases: 11. The CDR3 sequence is 18 residues long. The CDR3 DNA reads TGTGCCAGCATTTCCCCCCAGGGGGCGGGCTCCTATAATTCACCCCTCCACTTT. Its translation: CASISPQGAGSYNSPLHF.

The chain is built from TRBV29-1 and TRBJ1-2; no firm D call. The germline CDR1 and CDR2 sequences are SQVTM and ANQGSEA. V was cut by 7 bases and J by 8 bases, with 17 bases left in between. This CDR3 has 12 residues. The CDR3 coding sequence is TGCAGCGCCGGCCAAGCGGGTTGGGGCTACACCTTC. It specifies CSAGQAGWGYTF.